These T cell receptor beta chains were read from a single sample in a study of OX40 agonist ivuxolimab in advanced cancers. TCRdb's table, derived via immunoSEQ multiplex PCR, lists solely in-frame clones and lacks some. Counted here are roughly 70,000 clones, more than 80% occurring once; the ten biggest clones make up about 10%. This specimen was CD4+ or CD8+ T cells sorted from blood, taken in a trial of the OX40 agonist ivuxolimab. The receptors derive from an adult with an advanced solid tumor such as melanoma, head and neck, liver or kidney cancer. The CDR3 runs from the conserved cysteine through the conserved F or W. Each record gives: CDR3 protein, CDR3 DNA, clone size, J gene, V gene, D gene. D genes are given only for firm matches. Rows may omit the clone size; those that give it use once, few, many or a size class.

CAIRDTGNSPLHF	TGTGCCATCAGGGATACAGGGAATTCACCCCTCCACTTT	-	TRBJ1-6	TRBV10-3	-
CASSRDSYEQYF	TGTGCCAGCAGCCGAGACTCCTACGAGCAGTACTTC	-	TRBJ2-7	TRBV11-2	-
CASSYGGAYNEQFF	TGTGCCAGCAGTTACGGTGGGGCCTACAATGAGCAGTTCTTC	-	TRBJ2-1	TRBV6-5	-
CASSGNRDTNEKLFF	TGTGCCAGCAGCGGAAACAGGGATACTAATGAAAAACTGTTTTTT	-	TRBJ1-4	TRBV7-9	-
CASGLAVATLRGAFF	TGTGCCAGTGGGCTGGCAGTCGCCACCCTAAGGGGAGCTTTCTTT	-	TRBJ1-1	TRBV19	-
CASSVRADERNSPLHF	TGTGCCAGCAGCGTAAGGGCGGATGAACGTAATTCACCCCTCCACTTT	-	TRBJ1-6	TRBV9	-
CAISESTVNYGYTF	TGTGCCATCAGTGAGTCGACAGTAAACTATGGCTACACCTTC	-	TRBJ1-2	TRBV10-3	-
CASSPRTGGTGYTF	TGTGCCAGCAGCCCGCGGACAGGGGGGACTGGCTACACCTTC	once	TRBJ1-2	TRBV5-6	TRBD1
CASSSLAGGMYEQYF	TGTGCCAGCAGTTCGTTAGCGGGAGGAATGTACGAGCAGTACTTC	-	TRBJ2-7	TRBV28	TRBD2
CASSKASGGYTF	TGTGCCAGCAGCAAAGCGTCCGGTGGCTACACCTTC	-	TRBJ1-2	TRBV9	-
CSVVGWAYEQYF	TGCAGCGTTGTTGGCTGGGCCTACGAGCAGTACTTC	-	TRBJ2-7	TRBV29-1	-
CASSLWDCAGVTQYF	TGTGCCAGCAGCCTATGGGACTGCGCGGGCGTGACGCAGTATTTT	-	TRBJ2-3	TRBV12-1	-
CASSHRGTDTQYF	TGTGCCAGCAGCCACAGGGGTACCGATACGCAGTATTTT	-	TRBJ2-3	TRBV5-6	TRBD1
CASSQEDSSSYEQYF	TGCGCCAGCAGCCAAGAAGACAGCAGCTCCTACGAGCAGTACTTC	-	TRBJ2-7	TRBV4-1	-
CASSSTSMYEQYF	TGTGCCAGCAGTTCGACTAGCATGTACGAGCAGTACTTC	-	TRBJ2-7	TRBV27	TRBD2
CAWSVGTSYEQYF	TGTGCCTGGAGTGTAGGCACCTCCTACGAGCAGTACTTC	once	TRBJ2-7	TRBV30	-
CASRPREGSIDEQFF	TGTGCCAGCAGGCCCCGCGAGGGGTCGATCGATGAGCAGTTCTTC	-	TRBJ2-1	TRBV27	-
CARAGELFF	TGTGCCCGCGCCGGGGAGCTGTTTTTT	-	TRBJ2-2	TRBV7-6	-
CASINREDTEAFF	TGTGCCAGTATTAACAGGGAAGACACTGAAGCTTTCTTT	-	TRBJ1-1	TRBV19	-
CSVEFAGGNNEQFF	TGCAGCGTTGAGTTCGCGGGAGGGAACAATGAGCAGTTCTTC	-	TRBJ2-1	TRBV29-1	TRBD2
CATHFTQGRAFF	TGTGCCACCCATTTCACACAGGGACGAGCTTTCTTT	-	TRBJ1-1	TRBV6-5	-
CASSHDPGTGWGYTF	TGCGCCAGCAGCCACGACCCCGGGACAGGGTGGGGCTACACCTTC	-	TRBJ1-2	TRBV4-1	TRBD1
CASSLVGTSIQETQYF	TGTGCCAGCAGCTTGGTCGGGACTAGCATACAAGAGACCCAGTACTTC	-	TRBJ2-5	TRBV5-8	TRBD2
CASSPKVAGQAVEQYF	TGTGCCAGCAGCCCCAAGGTAGCGGGACAGGCTGTAGAGCAGTACTTC	-	TRBJ2-7	TRBV7-9	-
CASSITGGSLAEAFF	TGTGCCAGTAGTATCACAGGGGGATCGCTGGCTGAAGCTTTCTTT	-	TRBJ1-1	TRBV19	TRBD1
CASSTTGTGTHGYTF	TGTGCCAGTAGTACAACCGGGACAGGGACCCATGGCTACACCTTC	-	TRBJ1-2	TRBV19	TRBD1
CASSLGGAGNEKLFF	TGTGCCAGCAGTTTAGGGGGGGCTGGTAATGAAAAACTGTTTTTT	-	TRBJ1-4	TRBV7-9	-